This is a list of T cell receptor beta chains from one sample in a study of OX40 agonist ivuxolimab in advanced cancers. Some clones are missing from TCRdb's copy, which holds only in-frame ones; the method was immunoSEQ multiplex PCR. The table includes approximately 160,000 clones, 85% to 95% detected once. This specimen consisted of CD4+ or CD8+ T cells sorted from blood, obtained in a trial of the OX40 agonist ivuxolimab. Every receptor here comes from an adult with an advanced solid tumor such as melanoma, head and neck, liver or kidney cancer. Both conserved end residues are part of each CDR3. D genes are given only for firm matches. The size of a clone is reported for some rows only, either as once, few or many, or as a class for expanded clones.

J gene,D gene,V gene,clone size,CDR3 DNA,CDR3 protein
TRBJ1-2,NA,TRBV28,NA,TGTGCCAGCAGCCAAATCGGGACGCCTACTACTAACTATGGCTACACCTTC,CASSQIGTPTTNYGYTF
TRBJ1-2,TRBD1,TRBV18,NA,TGTGCCAGCTCCCGCACAGGGGATGGCTACACCTTC,CASSRTGDGYTF
TRBJ1-3,NA,TRBV9,NA,TGTGCCAGCAGCGTAGGACAGCCAGGGGGAAACACCATATATTTT,CASSVGQPGGNTIYF
TRBJ2-7,TRBD1,TRBV6-5,once,TGTGCCAGCAGCCCGGGACAGGGGTCCTACGAGCAGTACTTC,CASSPGQGSYEQYF
TRBJ2-3,TRBD2,TRBV6-1,NA,TGTGCCAGCAGTGGACTAGCGGGAGTCGGGTACACAGATACGCAGTATTTT,CASSGLAGVGYTDTQYF
TRBJ2-3,NA,TRBV14,NA,TGTGCCAGCAGCCAGATCGGGACTCCAATTGGTACAGATACGCAGTATTTT,CASSQIGTPIGTDTQYF
TRBJ2-3,NA,TRBV5-1,NA,TGCGCCAGCAGCTTGGGCGGGGAGTATACGCAGTATTTT,CASSLGGEYTQYF
TRBJ2-1,TRBD2,TRBV5-1,NA,TGCGCCAGCAGCTCGACTAGCGGGGGGTTTTGGGATGAGCAGTTCTTC,CASSSTSGGFWDEQFF
TRBJ2-1,TRBD1,TRBV19,NA,TGTGCCACGAGGGGAGTTGGACAGGGTATTGGTGAGCAGTTCTTC,CATRGVGQGIGEQFF
TRBJ1-4,NA,TRBV19,NA,TGTGCCAGTAGTATGCCGCGGGGTTGGACTAATGAAAAACTGTTTTTT,CASSMPRGWTNEKLFF
TRBJ2-7,TRBD2,TRBV4-1,NA,TGCGCCAGCAGCGCCGCGGGAGAACTGGGCTACGAGCAGTACTTC,CASSAAGELGYEQYF
TRBJ1-5,TRBD1,TRBV7-2,NA,TGTGCCAGCAGCCTAGGAGGAGGGGGCGGCAATCAGCCCCAGCATTTT,CASSLGGGGGNQPQHF
TRBJ1-2,TRBD1,TRBV2,NA,TGTGCCAGCAGTGAAGGTTCGTCGGGACAGGGGTATGGCTACACCTTC,CASSEGSSGQGYGYTF
TRBJ2-7,TRBD1,TRBV9,once,TGTGCCAGCAGCGGCGGACAGGATTACGAGCAGTACTTC,CASSGGQDYEQYF
TRBJ1-2,NA,TRBV29-1,NA,TGCAGCGTTGAAGGGCAGGGTGGGGCCTATGGCTACACCTTC,CSVEGQGGAYGYTF
TRBJ2-3,NA,TRBV19,NA,TGTGCCAGTAGTCCGCAAGATCACGGAGATACGCAGTATTTT,CASSPQDHGDTQYF
TRBJ2-5,NA,TRBV28,once,TGTGCCAGCAGTTGGAAGCCGGAGGGGGGAGAGACCCAGTACTTC,CASSWKPEGGETQYF
TRBJ2-3,NA,TRBV5-8,NA,TGTGCCAGCAGCTTGAGGGACCTAGGGGCGCAGTATTTT,CASSLRDLGAQYF
TRBJ2-5,NA,TRBV15,NA,TGTGCCACCAGCAGAGTTACAGGGATGGGGGAGACCCAGTACTTC,CATSRVTGMGETQYF
TRBJ1-6,NA,TRBV7-2,NA,TGTGCCAGCAGCTTAGTGGGGGCAGGCCCTGGGTCACCCCTCCACTTT,CASSLVGAGPGSPLHF
TRBJ2-1,TRBD2,TRBV10-2,NA,TGCGCCAGCAGTCCCCTAGCGGGAGGGCCTTACAATGAGCAGTTCTTC,CASSPLAGGPYNEQFF
TRBJ2-5,NA,TRBV11-3,NA,TGTGCCAGCAGCCTCGTCGGGACAACTCTTCAAGAGACCCAGTACTTC,CASSLVGTTLQETQYF
TRBJ2-5,NA,TRBV4-2,NA,TGTGCCAGCAGCCAAGTAGGGACTTCCGGGCCGCAAGAGACCCAGTACTTC,CASSQVGTSGPQETQYF
TRBJ1-2,NA,TRBV15,NA,TGTGCCACCACCAGCCAGATGACGGACTATGGCTACACCTTC,CATTSQMTDYGYTF
TRBJ2-1,TRBD1,TRBV2,NA,TGTGCCAGCAGTACAACTGTACCGGGACAGAGCTACAATGAGCAGTTCTTC,CASSTTVPGQSYNEQFF
TRBJ1-2,NA,TRBV2,NA,TGTGCCAGCACCAGGGACAACTATGGCTACACCTTC,CASTRDNYGYTF
TRBJ1-2,NA,TRBV5-1,once,TGCGCCAGCAGCTTGGACGTCAACTATGGCTACACCTTC,CASSLDVNYGYTF
TRBJ1-1,NA,TRBV5-1,NA,TGCGCCAGCAGCCGGTTTTACAACAGAATGAACACTGAAGCTTTCTTT,CASSRFYNRMNTEAFF
TRBJ1-1,NA,TRBV9,NA,TGTGCCAGCAGCCCCCGGGGAGGGTGGGACACTGAAGCTTTCTTT,CASSPRGGWDTEAFF
TRBJ2-7,NA,TRBV28,NA,TGTGCCAGCAGTTCCCTAGGCCACGAGCAGTACTTC,CASSSLGHEQYF
TRBJ2-1,NA,TRBV4-3,NA,TGCGCCAGCAGCCACCCCAGCCACAATGAGCAGTTCTTC,CASSHPSHNEQFF
TRBJ2-7,NA,TRBV7-2,NA,TGTGCCAGCAGCTTATTAAGGCAGATTTCCTACGAGCAGTACTTC,CASSLLRQISYEQYF
TRBJ2-7,TRBD2,TRBV9,NA,TGTGCCAGCAGCGAATCGGGACTAGCAGACCACGAGCAGTACTTC,CASSESGLADHEQYF
TRBJ2-1,NA,TRBV29-1,NA,TGCAGCGCTACATACTCGGGAACAGGGCCTTACAATGAGCAGTTCTTC,CSATYSGTGPYNEQFF
TRBJ2-6,TRBD1,TRBV7-6,NA,TGTGCCAGCAGCTTAGTGGCCCCGGGCAGGGGGCGCTTCGATGGGGCCAACGTCCTGACTTTC,CASSLVAPGRGRFDGANVLTF
TRBJ2-2,NA,TRBV28,once,TGTGCCAGCAGTTTAGGGCAGACCGGGGAGCTGTTTTTT,CASSLGQTGELFF
TRBJ2-5,NA,TRBV5-6,NA,TGTGCCAGCAGCGCCTTCGGTGCGTGGGAGATTGAGACCCAGTACTTC,CASSAFGAWEIETQYF
TRBJ2-3,NA,TRBV19,NA,TGTGCCAGTAGTATGGGGGCTAGCGGTAGCACAGATACGCAGTATTTT,CASSMGASGSTDTQYF
TRBJ1-5,NA,TRBV4-3,NA,TGCGCCAGCAGCCAAGATTGGGGATACAATCAGCCCCAGCATTTT,CASSQDWGYNQPQHF